This T cell receptor beta chain was recovered during a study of cytomegalovirus exposure and HLA in healthy donors. Whole-study findings and limits: Donors were assumed by presence/absence analyses to have roughly uniform sequencing depth. Versus the 666-donor mean, an Asian-associated ancestry cluster reportedly showed fewer N-insertions in a later analysis.

Those who donated were healthy bone marrow donors. There were likely unrecorded immune exposures, though donors were nominally healthy when sampled. This PCR relied on a set of 60 Vbeta primers and 13 Jbeta primers. The protocol was immunoSEQ multiplex PCR, while the TCRdb copy is restricted to in-frame clones and leaves out a portion. In the table there are 95,000 to 100,000 clones, roughly a tenth of which are singletons. This clone was counted between two and nine times. The antigen is undetermined. The J segment lost 5 bases and the V segment lost 3 bases, leaving 9 bases of the junction unmatched. The germline V gene encodes CDR1 MDHEN and CDR2 SYDVKM. CDR3 length: 15 amino acids.

This TCR was sampled from a middle-aged man in good health and CMV-seropositive. The rearrangement joins TRBV28 to TRBJ2-7; 8 bases match TRBD2. Sequences were obtained from PBMCs. The CDR3 here is CASSFTGGRGDEQYF. The DNA for the CDR3 is TGTGCCAGCAGTTTTACGGGAGGGCGTGGGGACGAGCAGTACTTC.